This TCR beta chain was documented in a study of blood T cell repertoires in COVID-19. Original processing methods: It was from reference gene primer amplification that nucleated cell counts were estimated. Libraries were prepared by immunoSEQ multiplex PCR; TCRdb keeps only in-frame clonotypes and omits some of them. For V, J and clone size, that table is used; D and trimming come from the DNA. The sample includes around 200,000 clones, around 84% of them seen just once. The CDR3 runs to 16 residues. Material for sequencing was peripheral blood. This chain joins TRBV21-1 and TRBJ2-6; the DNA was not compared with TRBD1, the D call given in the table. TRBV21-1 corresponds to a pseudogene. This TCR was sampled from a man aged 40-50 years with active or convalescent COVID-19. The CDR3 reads CASTAGGLSGANVLTF. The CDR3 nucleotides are TGTGCCAGCACGGCAGGGGGGTTATCTGGGGCCAACGTCCTGACTTTC.